This TCR beta chain was captured in a study of OX40 agonist ivuxolimab in advanced cancers. Study details: Dose-escalation patients were diagnosed with hepatocellular carcinoma, melanoma, renal cell cancer or head and neck cancer.

The repertoire was sequenced with immunoSEQ multiplex PCR; TCRdb's copy has only in-frame clones and lacks some. This table holds tens of thousands of clones, roughly 86% found once. Study-wide results and caveats: With doses of 0.1 to 3.0 mg/kg, CD4+ and CD8+ blood T cells had undergone clonal expansion by week 6. A proportion of nonresponders additionally exhibited low normalized T-cell clonal expansion.

The J segment lost 8 bases and the V segment lost 5 bases, leaving 6 bases of the junction unmatched. The CDR3 consists of 14 residues. CDR1 is MDHEN, CDR2 SYDVKM, per germline. With regard to this clone: As yet, its antigen is unknown.

This sequence originates from an adult with an advanced solid tumor such as melanoma, head and neck, liver or kidney cancer. The input for sequencing was CD4+ or CD8+ T cells sorted from blood, taken in a trial of the OX40 agonist ivuxolimab. The genes are TRBV28 and TRBJ1-5; 10 nucleotides line up with TRBD1. CDR3 DNA sequence: TGTGCCAGCAGTACCTGGACAGGGGGAAAGCCCCAGCATTTT. It specifies CASSTWTGGKPQHF.